Listed here are 30 T cell receptor beta chains from one sample, sequenced in a study of T cells in Graves' hyperthyroidism and ophthalmopathy. The CDR3 regions of TCR beta were amplified from RNA transcripts. First-round RT-PCR with HTBI primers amplified the TCR CDR3 region. TCRdb fed the multiplex PCR reads into MiXCR, producing one record per CDR3 protein. The data show 240,000 or so distinct CDR3 sequences, roughly 15% seen once. What was sequenced was blood. Receptors were obtained from a woman aged 18 to 35 with Graves' ophthalmopathy.

This clonotype was picked up a small number of times. The chain combines TRBV5-4 with TRBJ2-7; 14 bases are shared with TRBD2. V lost 4 bases to trimming and J lost 4 bases; unmatched junction nucleotides: 7. This CDR3 has 16 residues. From germline, CDR1 is SGHNT and CDR2 YYREEE (reference sequence). As DNA, the CDR3 is TGTGCCAGCAGCACCCCCGGGACTAGCGGGGGTTACGAGCAGTACTTC. Its translation: CASSTPGTSGGYEQYF.

This clonotype appeared many times. This chain uses TRBV6-1 with TRBJ2-3; TRBD2 matches at 8 bases. CDR1 and CDR2 (germline): MNHNS, SASEGT. The V segment lost 6 bases and the J segment 6 bases; nucleotides outside the gene matches: 11. The CDR3 totals 15 residues. The CDR3 loop is CASRPPGLVTDTQYF. CDR3 sequence (DNA): TGTGCCAGCAGACCTCCGGGACTAGTAACTGATACGCAGTATTTT.

This clonotype was seen many times. The CDR3 here is CASSLEQGSQAKNIQYF. The CDR3 DNA sequence: TGTGCCAGCAGCTTAGAACAGGGTTCCCAAGCCAAAAACATTCAGTACTTC. The V call is TRBV7-9, the J call TRBJ2-4; D perhaps matches TRBD1 (6 bases). Between the trimmed V and J ends, which lost 1 base and 0 bases, there was a span of 13 bases. CDR3 length: 17 residues. Germline assignment: CDR1 SEHNR and CDR2 FQNEAQ (reference sequence).

This clonotype was counted many times. The chain joins TRBV20-1 to TRBJ1-1, with D unclear. The germline V gene encodes CDR1 DFQATT and CDR2 SNEGSKA (reference sequence). Trimming left V 6 bases short and J 6 bases short, with 17 bases between. This CDR3 has 13 residues. The CDR3 region is CSAMRGPEAEAFF. In nucleotides, the CDR3 is TGCAGTGCGATGCGAGGCCCTGAGGCTGAAGCTTTCTTT.

Ten or more counts support this clonotype. The CDR3 region is CASSQDLYRGQPQHF. The CDR3 DNA follows: TGCGCCAGCAGCCAAGATCTGTACAGGGGGCAGCCCCAGCATTTT. The chain is built from TRBV4-3 and TRBJ1-5; 8 bases align to TRBD1. Germline V gene sequence: CDR1 LGHNA, CDR2 YSLEER. The CDR3 runs 15 residues. Losses at the gene ends were 0 bases for V and 7 bases for J; bases not matched to a gene: 5.

This clonotype occurred many times. The genes are TRBV19 and TRBJ1-1, with TRBD1 identical over 10 bases. Germline CDR1 LNHDA, CDR2 SQIVND (reference sequence). J was trimmed by 7 bases and V by 7 bases; bases with no gene match: 9. The CDR3 is made up of 14 amino acids. The CDR3 sequence is CASKRGTGANEAFF. The CDR3 DNA reads TGTGCCAGTAAGCGGGGGACAGGGGCCAATGAAGCTTTCTTT.

This clonotype was seen ten or more times. The rearrangement joins TRBV18 to TRBJ1-6; 8 positions agree with TRBD1. Germline V gene sequence: CDR1 KGHSH, CDR2 LQKENI. This CDR3 spans 14 amino acids. Trimming removed 3 bases from V and 7 bases from J; junction bases left unmatched: 2. CDR3 nucleotide sequence: TGTGCCAGCTCACCGGGACAGGTCAATTCACCCCTCCACTTT. Translated, it gives CASSPGQVNSPLHF.

This clonotype was counted at least ten times. The CDR3 reads CASSLGSGGVNTGELFF. The CDR3 DNA reads TGTGCCAGCAGCTTAGGGTCAGGGGGCGTGAACACCGGGGAGCTGTTTTTT. This rearrangement joins TRBV7-2 to TRBJ2-2, with 8 bases lining up with TRBD1. CDR1 and CDR2 from the germline V gene are SGHTA and FQGNSA. This CDR3 contains 17 residues. The V segment lost 1 base and the J segment 1 base; nucleotides outside the gene matches: 5.

V is TRBV20-1 and J is TRBJ2-1; 8 positions match TRBD1. Germline loops: CDR1 DFQATT, CDR2 SNEGSKA (reference sequence). With V trimmed by 6 bases and J by 4 bases, 5 bases remained unmatched. The length of the CDR3 is 13 residues. CDR3 in amino acids: CSAPRTGYNEQFF. The CDR3 DNA reads TGCAGTGCCCCCCGGACAGGGTACAATGAGCAGTTCTTC.

The table lists this clonotype with many counts. The chain joins TRBV13 to TRBJ2-1; TRBD2 matches at 8 bases. Looked up from germline, CDR1 is PRHDT and CDR2 is FYEKMQ (reference sequence). The length of the CDR3 is 15 residues. With V trimmed by 6 bases and J by 5 bases, 9 bases remained unmatched. The CDR3 reads CASREAGVHDNEQFF. CDR3 sequence (DNA): TGTGCCAGCAGGGAAGCGGGAGTTCACGACAATGAGCAGTTCTTC.

This clonotype was observed a few times. The chain uses TRBV11-3 and TRBJ2-4, with unresolved D. V lost 5 bases, J lost 5 bases, and 10 bases lay in between. Germline assignment: CDR1 SGHNT and CDR2 YENEEA. The CDR3 loop spans 13 amino acids. The CDR3 sequence is CASSPPGENIQYF. The CDR3, as DNA: TGTGCCAGCAGCCCCCCGGGCGAAAACATTCAGTACTTC.

This clonotype was observed at least ten times. The genes are TRBV20-1 and TRBJ1-5; D gene unclear. The CDR3 consists of 13 residues. V lost 4 bases and J lost 1, with 8 bases in between. Germline V gives CDR1 DFQATT, CDR2 SNEGSKA (reference sequence). The CDR3 coding sequence is TGCAGTGCTACCCCACAGAGCAATCAGCCCCAGCATTTT. It translates to CSATPQSNQPQHF.

This clonotype was observed a few times. V gene TRBV6-1 combines with J gene TRBJ2-7; TRBD2 matches 7 bases. Germline assignment: CDR1 MNHNS and CDR2 SASEGT. This CDR3 is built from 13 residues. J was trimmed by 7 bases and V by 6 bases; bases with no gene match: 9. The CDR3 region is CASSKGRGGEQYF. The CDR3 bases are TGTGCCAGCAGCAAGGGGAGGGGCGGGGAGCAGTACTTC.

This rearrangement joins TRBV11-2 to TRBJ2-1; 11 positions match TRBD2. J gave up 4 bases and V 5 bases, and 10 bases lay outside the gene matches. CDR1 is SGHAT and CDR2 is FQNNGV in the germline V gene. This CDR3 contains 17 residues. The CDR3 DNA sequence: TGTGCCAGCAGCCCTGGGACTAGCGGAACGCTATACAATGAGCAGTTCTTC. Amino acid sequence: CASSPGTSGTLYNEQFF. The whole variable domain, remainder taken from reference TRBV11-2 and TRBJ2-1, is EAGVAQSPRYKIIEKRQSVAFWCNPISGHATLYWYQQILGQGPKLLIQFQNNGVVDDSQLPKDRFSAERLKGVDSTLKIQPAKLEDSAVYLCASSPGTSGTLYNEQFFGPGTRLTVL.

This clonotype was recorded at least ten times. V and J are TRBV6-1 and TRBJ2-5; 8 positions agree with TRBD2. CDR3 size: 15 residues. Unmatched junction bases numbered 5, after V lost 5 bases and J lost 0 bases. The germline CDR1 and CDR2 sequences are MNHNS and SASEGT. CDR3 in DNA: TGTGCCAGCAGTTATCGGGGGGGGTACCAAGAGACCCAGTACTTC. Amino acids: CASSYRGGYQETQYF.

CDR3 residues: CSVRGLNSPLHF. CDR3 DNA: TGCAGCGTTCGAGGGCTTAATTCACCCCTCCACTTT. J is TRBJ1-6 and V is TRBV29-1; D is unclear. Germline V gives CDR1 SQVTM, CDR2 ANQGSEA. V gave up 5 bases and J gave up 6 bases, with 8 bases separating them. CDR3 size: 12 residues.

This clonotype was seen at least ten times. V gene TRBV6-2 or TRBV6-3 combines with J gene TRBJ1-1; 10 bases agree with TRBD1. From germline, CDR1 is MNHEY and CDR2 SVGEGT. The CDR3 runs 12 residues. The trim removed 2 bases at V and 9 bases at J, leaving 0 bases unmatched. The CDR3 DNA reads as TGTGCCAGCAGTTACGACAGGGGGCAAGCTTTCTTT. Its translation: CASSYDRGQAFF.

Details on this clonotype: The junction does not match germline at one end; this may be a read error. The chain couples TRBV9 to TRBJ1-2; 11 bases are a match to TRBD1. Germline lookup yields CDR1 SGDLS and CDR2 YYNGEE. The CDR3 loop spans 15 amino acids. The CDR3 sequence: CTSSEGQGGNYGYTF. Written as DNA, the CDR3 is TGTACCAGCAGCGAGGGACAGGGGGGCAACTATGGCTACACCTTC.

This clonotype came up a few times. This chain connects TRBV30 to TRBJ2-2, with TRBD2 identical over 10 bases. This CDR3 spans 16 amino acids. Germline V gives CDR1 GTSNPN, CDR2 SVGIG (reference sequence). V shed 3 bases, J shed 4 bases, and the junction held 8 bases outside the gene matches. The CDR3 protein is CAWRVWTSGSTGELFF. CDR3 bases: TGTGCCTGGAGGGTTTGGACTAGCGGTTCCACCGGGGAGCTGTTTTTT. Combining the CDR3 with reference TRBV30 and TRBJ2-2 gives the whole variable domain SQTIHQWPATLVQPVGSPLSLECTVEGTSNPNLYWYRQAAGRGLQLLFYSVGIGQISSEVPQNLSASRPQDRQFILSSKKLLLSDSGFYLCAWRVWTSGSTGELFFGEGSRLTVL.

This clonotype came up many times. The rearrangement links TRBV20-1 to TRBJ2-1; 8 bases line up with TRBD2. Per the germline V gene, CDR1 is DFQATT and CDR2 is SNEGSKA (reference sequence). Losses at the gene ends were 5 bases for V and 0 bases for J; bases not matched to a gene: 9. This CDR3 is built from 16 residues. The CDR3 coding sequence is TGCAGTGCTTCCGGGGTAGCGGGGATCTCCTACAATGAGCAGTTCTTC. It is translated as CSASGVAGISYNEQFF.

The table lists this clonotype with many counts. The chain uses TRBV28 and TRBJ1-2, with a tentative D call TRBD1 (5 bases). The CDR3 spans 15 residues. Trimming took off 5 bases at V and 2 bases at J, with 15 bases between the two ends. Germline V gene sequence: CDR1 MDHEN, CDR2 SYDVKM. The CDR3 loop is CASSPIFRGNYGYTF. The DNA for the CDR3 is TGTGCCAGCAGTCCTATCTTCCGGGGGAACTATGGCTACACCTTC.

This clonotype has ten or more counts. This chain uses TRBV14 with TRBJ2-3; 7 bases match TRBD2. After removal of 5 bases from V and 6 bases from J, the junction contained 11 bases not matched to a gene. The CDR3 has 15 residues. Germline lookup yields CDR1 SGHDN and CDR2 FVKESK. The DNA of the CDR3 is TGTGCCAGCAGCTCCCTAGGGCGGGAGATCGATACGCAGTATTTT. Translation gives CASSSLGREIDTQYF.

The chain joins TRBV4-2 to TRBJ2-3; maybe TRBD2 (5 bases). CDR3 length: 13 residues. Germline loops: CDR1 LGHNA, CDR2 YNFKEQ. V dropped 1 base and J dropped 13 bases, with 15 bases sitting between them. The CDR3 DNA reads as TGTGCCAGCAGCCAAGCCAGGACTCCACATAAGTATTTT. Translated: CASSQARTPHKYF.

The chain is built from TRBV3-1 and TRBJ1-1, with 9 bases identical to TRBD1. The CDR3 is 15 amino acids. J lost 0 bases, V lost 6 bases, and 5 bases had no gene match. CDR1 and CDR2 from the germline V gene are LGHDT and YNNKEL (reference sequence). CDR3 sequence (DNA): TGTGCCAGCAGACTACAGGGGGCCTTGAACACTGAAGCTTTCTTT. Its protein product is CASRLQGALNTEAFF.

The count of this clonotype is one. The chain couples TRBV7-2 to TRBJ1-1; TRBD1 is a possible D gene (6 bases). V lost 5 bases and J lost 6, with 16 bases in between. The germline gives CDR1 SGHTA, CDR2 FQGNSA. The CDR3 has 14 residues. Here the CDR3 DNA reads TGTGCCAGCAGCCCCCGACGGGGGGCGGCTGAAGCTTTCTTT. Amino acid sequence: CASSPRRGAAEAFF.

This clonotype was seen at least ten times. V and J are TRBV7-2 and TRBJ2-3; 9 bases agree with TRBD2. Germline CDR1 SGHTA, CDR2 FQGNSA. CDR3 size: 16 residues. The ends lost 2 bases at V and 3 bases at J; junction bases unmatched: 6. DNA of the CDR3: TGTGCCAGCAGCTTACGTAGGAGCGGGAGGACAGATACGCAGTATTTT. It specifies CASSLRRSGRTDTQYF.

This clonotype was detected a few times. The chain couples TRBV24-1 to TRBJ2-3; TRBD2 aligns across 11 bases. With V trimmed by 2 bases and J by 6 bases, 9 bases remained unmatched. This CDR3 is 17 amino acids long. CDR1 KGHDR and CDR2 SFDVKD come from the germline V gene. The CDR3 loop is CATSDCVAGGDCDTQYF. The CDR3 bases are TGTGCCACCAGTGATTGTGTAGCGGGGGGGGACTGCGATACGCAGTATTTT.

This clonotype is medium-sized. The CDR3 loop is CASSDRTDNEQFF. The CDR3, as DNA: TGTGCCAGCAGCGATCGGACAGACAATGAGCAGTTCTTC. The rearrangement links TRBV13 to TRBJ2-1; D might be TRBD1 (6 bases). CDR1 and CDR2 from the germline V gene are PRHDT and FYEKMQ (reference sequence). This CDR3 has 13 amino acids. The V end was cut by 5 bases, the J end by 5 bases, with 10 bases between.

This clonotype was found many times. The rearrangement links TRBV29-1 to TRBJ2-5, with 10 bases fitting TRBD2. CDR1 is SQVTM, CDR2 ANQGSEA, per germline. This CDR3 has 14 residues. V lost 2 bases, J lost 7 bases, and 7 bases stayed unmatched. The CDR3 spells CSVERSSGSGTQYF. The CDR3 nucleotides are TGCAGCGTTGAAAGGTCTAGCGGGAGTGGGACCCAGTACTTC.

The table lists this clonotype with a few counts. A much larger clone lies a single base off, so this may be a read error. DNA for the CDR3: TGTGCCAGCAAAGGGTCGCCAGGGGCCGAAAAACTGCTTTTT. Residues: CASKGSPGAEKLLF. The chain employs TRBV2 and TRBJ1-4; D might be TRBD1 (6 bases). Germline loops: CDR1 SNHLY, CDR2 FYNNEI. The CDR3 sequence is 14 residues long.